This TCR beta chain originates from a study of shared clonotypes between healthy human individuals. Study-wide background: Each donor's CD4 naive and CD4 memory cells filled three plates apiece, CD8 naive two, and CD8 memory one.

Study results and limitations: Rarefaction analysis demonstrated incomplete sorted-subset sequencing notwithstanding large depth.

About this clone: Its antigen is unknown.

Investigators spread the genomic DNA of each subset evenly over several immunoSEQ plates. Per the study methods: ImmunoSEQ output lacked quality scores and full-length reads, limiting matched filtering. This table comes from immunoSEQ multiplex PCR, and its TCRdb copy is limited to in-frame clones, with some not included. V, J and clone size are those of that table, while D and trimming were read from the DNA. Among roughly 720,000 clones listed, roughly 91% were seen once. CDR3 length equals 18 residues. V lost 4 bases to trimming and J lost 5 bases, with 25 bases between them. Germline CDR1 and CDR2: SGHNT and YYREEE (reference sequence).

The chain links TRBV5-4 to TRBJ2-1, with TRBD2 as a possible D gene (5 bases). This sequence originates from a man aged 18 to 29 in good health. Some clones in this sample may be carry-over from other donors' samples. The specimen sequenced was memory CD8+ T cells from PBMCs. Subset reported: CD45RO+ cells pooled with CCR7-negative TemRA cells. In DNA, the CDR3 is TGTGCCAGCAGCCCGCTCCCTTCCTCTAGCCTGGCCAACAATGAGCAGTTCTTC. Residues: CASSPLPSSSLANNEQFF. Complete variable domain (other parts from reference TRBV5-4 and TRBJ2-1): ETGVTQSPTHLIKTRGQQVTLRCSSQSGHNTVSWYQQALGQGPQFIFQYYREEENGRGNFPPRFSGLQFPNYSSELNVNALELDDSALYLCASSPLPSSSLANNEQFFGPGTRLTVL.